These 15 T cell receptor beta chains came from one sample sequenced in a study of cytomegalovirus exposure and HLA in healthy donors (dated by TCRdb to about 2017). Library preparation was by the immunoSEQ multiplex PCR assay. The multiplex PCR relied on a mix of 60 forward primers for TCR Vbeta segments and 13 reverse primers for TCR Jbeta segments. TCRdb's version of the immuneACCESS table is confined to in-frame rearrangements and falls short of the full clone set. An unresolved V gene accounts for under half of the shortfall where checked; the remainder is of unknown origin. A total of under 100,000 clones appear in this sample, around four fifths of them only once. Clones ranked in the top ten supply over 2% of the sample. The specimen was PBMCs. The receptors derive from a boy aged 5-17 years in good health and CMV-seronegative.

The chain carries TRBV2 and TRBJ2-5, with a weak D call TRBD1 (7 bases). V dropped 8 bases and J dropped 4 bases, with 8 bases sitting between them. The germline V gene encodes CDR1 SNHLY and CDR2 FYNNEI. CDR3 size: 11 residues. The CDR3 region is CASQGGETQYF. CDR3 DNA sequence: TGTGCCAGCCAGGGGGGAGAGACCCAGTACTTC.

This sequence joins TRBV6-5 and TRBJ2-7; D gene uncertain. Trimming stripped 4 bases from V and 6 bases from J, with 10 bases between. The length of the CDR3 is 12 residues. Germline CDR1 reads MNHEY; CDR2 reads SVGAGI. CDR3 sequence: CASSSKFGEQYF. CDR3 in DNA: TGTGCCAGCAGTTCCAAGTTCGGCGAGCAGTACTTC.

This sequence joins TRBV5-1 and TRBJ2-7; 7 bases line up with TRBD1. The CDR3 totals 14 residues. After removal of 6 bases from V and 4 bases from J, the junction contained 10 bases not matched to a gene. Germline V gives CDR1 SGHRS, CDR2 YFSETQ. The CDR3 protein is CASTAGQDDYEQYF. The CDR3 region has the DNA TGCGCCAGCACCGCCGGACAGGACGATTACGAGCAGTACTTC.

This clone has a single count. The rearrangement joins TRBV29-1 to TRBJ2-1; 8 nucleotides align to TRBD2. Trimming removed 8 bases from V and 7 bases from J; junction bases left unmatched: 10. Germline CDR1 reads SQVTM; CDR2 reads ANQGSEA. The length of the CDR3 is 13 residues. The CDR3 loop is CSSSGKRGNEQFF. CDR3 nucleotides: TGCAGCAGTAGCGGGAAAAGAGGAAATGAGCAGTTCTTC.

The V call is TRBV10-1, the J call TRBJ2-2; no clear D gene. The CDR3 totals 12 residues. The V gene lost 6 bases and the J gene lost 7 bases, with 9 bases spanning the gap. Germline V gene lookup returns CDR1 WNHNN and CDR2 SYGVQD (reference sequence). This CDR3 is CASSFSSGELFF. CDR3 coding DNA: TGCGCCAGCAGCTTTTCCAGCGGGGAGCTGTTTTTT.

The V call is TRBV7-8, the J call TRBJ2-5; D possibly corresponds to TRBD2 (5 bases). This CDR3 region has 15 residues. Germline V gene sequence: CDR1 SGHVS, CDR2 FQNEAQ. Trimming stripped 1 base from V and 1 base from J, with 10 bases between. The CDR3 protein is CASSLVAGVQETQYF. The CDR3 DNA reads as TGTGCCAGCAGCTTAGTGGCCGGGGTCCAAGAGACCCAGTACTTC. Complete variable domain (other parts from reference TRBV7-8 and TRBJ2-5): GAGVSQSPRYKVAKRGQDVALRCDPISGHVSLFWYQQALGQGPEFLTYFQNEAQLDKSGLPSDRFFAERPEGSVSTLKIQRTQQEDSAVYLCASSLVAGVQETQYFGPGTRLLVL.

This clone was recorded once. The chain has TRBV10-2 and TRBJ2-7; 7 bases are a match to TRBD1. This CDR3 has 14 amino acids. Germline-derived CDR1 and CDR2 are WSHSY and SAAADI. The V and J ends lost 2 bases and 1 base, in that order; junction bases with no gene match: 2. This CDR3 reads CASSEPGGSYEQYF. The CDR3 region has the DNA TGCGCCAGCAGTGAGCCAGGGGGATCCTACGAGCAGTACTTC.

The rearrangement joins TRBV7-2 to TRBJ1-5; 7 bases match TRBD1. The trim removed 2 bases at V and 4 bases at J, leaving 5 bases unmatched. CDR1 SGHTA and CDR2 FQGNSA come from the germline V gene. This CDR3 is 15 amino acids long. As DNA, the CDR3 is TGTGCCAGCAGCTTAAGGACAGGCATTAATCAGCCCCAGCATTTT. Protein product: CASSLRTGINQPQHF.

This chain uses TRBV29-1 with TRBJ1-1; D may be TRBD1 (6 bases). Trimming pared 8 bases from V and 4 bases from J, leaving 17 bases between. This CDR3 has 13 amino acids. Per the germline V gene, CDR1 is SQVTM and CDR2 is ANQGSEA. In DNA form, the CDR3 reads TGCAGCCTTTATCAGGGGAGGGGCACTGAAGCTTTCTTT. Translated, it gives CSLYQGRGTEAFF.

The V gene is TRBV10-3, the J gene TRBJ2-7; D is uncertain. V was shortened by 2 bases and J by 6 bases, with 5 bases between the two germline ends. The CDR3 extends over 11 amino acids. CDR1 is ENHRY, CDR2 SYGVKD, per germline. The CDR3 region is CAISEGPEQYF. The CDR3 DNA reads as TGTGCCATCAGTGAGGGGCCCGAGCAGTACTTC.

CDR3 DNA sequence: TGTGCCAGCAGCAGGGGTCCCAGCAGGACTGAAGCTTTCTTT. This translates into CASSRGPSRTEAFF. The chain employs TRBV7-2 and TRBJ1-1; the D gene is possibly TRBD1 (5 bases). Trimming stripped 5 bases from V and 5 bases from J, with 15 bases between. The length of the CDR3 is 14 residues. Germline V lookup: CDR1 SGHTA, CDR2 FQGNSA.

J is TRBJ2-5 and V is TRBV5-4; tentatively, D is TRBD1 (6 bases). Trimming took 4 bases from V and 4 from J, leaving 11 bases between them. This CDR3 is 13 amino acids long. The germline V gene has CDR1 SGHNT and CDR2 YYREEE (reference sequence). As DNA, the CDR3 is TGTGCCAGCAGCGTCGAGACAGGAGAGACCCAGTACTTC. Encoded protein: CASSVETGETQYF.

This chain connects TRBV7-3 to TRBJ1-1; 9 nucleotides match TRBD1. This CDR3 is 13 amino acids long. The V segment lost 0 bases and the J segment 11 bases; nucleotides outside the gene matches: 4. Germline loops: CDR1 SGHTA, CDR2 FQGTGA. The CDR3 loop is CASSLTSGTGAFF. The CDR3 DNA reads as TGTGCCAGCAGCTTAACGTCCGGGACAGGGGCTTTCTTT. Combining the CDR3 with reference TRBV7-3 and TRBJ1-1 gives the whole variable domain GAGVSQTPSNKVTEKGKYVELRCDPISGHTALYWYRQSLGQGPEFLIYFQGTGAADDSGLPNDRFFAVRPEGSVSTLKIQRTERGDSAVYLCASSLTSGTGAFFGQGTRLTVV.

The genes are TRBV13 and TRBJ1-6; D remains unclear. V lost 8 bases and J lost 6, with 11 bases in between. Looked up from germline, CDR1 is PRHDT and CDR2 is FYEKMQ (reference sequence). The CDR3 length is 13 residues. This chain's CDR3 is CASRKEVNSPLHF. DNA of the CDR3: TGTGCCAGCCGAAAGGAGGTTAATTCACCCCTCCACTTT.

The chain carries TRBV6-4 and TRBJ2-1; possible D gene TRBD1, 5 bases. This CDR3 is 15 amino acids long. Per the germline V gene, CDR1 is MRHNA and CDR2 is SNTAGT. V was clipped by 0 bases and J by 5 bases, with 11 bases between them. The CDR3 loop is CASSDSLAGNNEQFF. The CDR3 nucleotides are TGTGCCAGCAGTGACTCGTTGGCAGGGAACAATGAGCAGTTCTTC.